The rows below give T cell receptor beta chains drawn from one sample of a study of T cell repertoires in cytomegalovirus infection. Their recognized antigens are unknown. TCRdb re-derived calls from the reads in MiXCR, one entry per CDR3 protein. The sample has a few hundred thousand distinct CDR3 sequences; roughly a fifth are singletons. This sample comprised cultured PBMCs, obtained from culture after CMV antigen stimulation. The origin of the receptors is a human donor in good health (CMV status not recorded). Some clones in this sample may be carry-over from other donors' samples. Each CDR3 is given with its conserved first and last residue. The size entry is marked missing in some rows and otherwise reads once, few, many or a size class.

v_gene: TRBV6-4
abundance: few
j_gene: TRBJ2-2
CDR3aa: CASSDWGAGELFF

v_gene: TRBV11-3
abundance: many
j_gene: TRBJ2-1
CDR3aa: CASSSDPGWGNEQFF

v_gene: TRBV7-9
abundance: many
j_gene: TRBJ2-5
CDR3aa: CASSFLETQYF

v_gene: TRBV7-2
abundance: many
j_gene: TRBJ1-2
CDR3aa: CASSLGVTGNYGYTF

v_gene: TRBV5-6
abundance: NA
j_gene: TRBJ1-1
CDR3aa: CASSFPDREAFF

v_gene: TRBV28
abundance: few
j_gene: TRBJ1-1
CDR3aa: CASSLGKGQFMNTEAFF

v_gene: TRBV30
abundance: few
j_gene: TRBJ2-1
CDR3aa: CAWSGGNEQFF

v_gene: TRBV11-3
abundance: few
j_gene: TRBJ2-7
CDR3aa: CASSPGLAGERAYEQYF

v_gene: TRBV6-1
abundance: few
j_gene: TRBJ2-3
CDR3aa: CASRKASGGTDTQYF

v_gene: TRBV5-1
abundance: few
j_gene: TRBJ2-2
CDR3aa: CASSLVSSGSGGELFF

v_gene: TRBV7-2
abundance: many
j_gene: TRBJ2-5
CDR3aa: CASSLTVRETQYF

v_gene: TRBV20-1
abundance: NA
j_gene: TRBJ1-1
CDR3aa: CSADRGMLNTEAFF

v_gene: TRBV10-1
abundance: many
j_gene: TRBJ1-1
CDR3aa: CASSDEGGNTEAFF

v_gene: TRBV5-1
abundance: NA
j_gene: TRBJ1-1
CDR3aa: CASSLVAANTEAFF

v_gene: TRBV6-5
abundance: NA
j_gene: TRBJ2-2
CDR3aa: CASSYSWGSGELFF

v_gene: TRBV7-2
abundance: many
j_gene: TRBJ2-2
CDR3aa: CASSLEGTGLGELFF

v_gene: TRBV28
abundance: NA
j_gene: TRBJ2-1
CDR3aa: CASSSSGLSYNEQFF

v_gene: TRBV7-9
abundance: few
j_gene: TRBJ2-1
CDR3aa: CASSLTSAYNEQFF

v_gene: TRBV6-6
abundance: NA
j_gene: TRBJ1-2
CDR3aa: CASSYGAVHNYGYTF

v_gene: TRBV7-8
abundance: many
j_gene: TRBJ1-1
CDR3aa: CASSLAGGVLAEAFF

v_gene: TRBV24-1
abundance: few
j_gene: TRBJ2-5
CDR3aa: CATSDPREVKGRETQYF

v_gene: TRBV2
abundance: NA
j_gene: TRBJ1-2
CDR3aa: CARDRDRDVYGYTF

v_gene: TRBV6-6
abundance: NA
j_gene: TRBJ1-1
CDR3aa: CASRRQGYTEAFF

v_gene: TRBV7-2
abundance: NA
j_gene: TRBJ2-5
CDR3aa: CASNSLAIQETQYF

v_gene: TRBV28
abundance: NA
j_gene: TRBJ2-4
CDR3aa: CASSRTGGRDIQYF

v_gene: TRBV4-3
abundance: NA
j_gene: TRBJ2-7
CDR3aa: CASSQAGGLPYEQYF